The 12 T cell receptor beta chains given below trace back to one sample, sequenced in a study of blood T cell repertoires in COVID-19. Some clones are missing from TCRdb's copy, which holds only in-frame ones; the method was immunoSEQ multiplex PCR. The sample carries about 370,000 clones, around 90% recorded once. Material: peripheral blood. All receptors come from a young woman with COVID-19, enrolled during active disease.

V and J are TRBV29-1 and TRBJ2-2; the D gene is possibly TRBD1 (6 bases). V lost 6 bases, J lost 1 base, and 12 bases lay in between. The germline gives CDR1 SQVTM, CDR2 ANQGSEA. The CDR3 sequence is 14 residues long. CDR3 DNA sequence: TGCAGCGTGAGTGGGGGCCTGAACACCGGGGAGCTGTTTTTT. It is translated as CSVSGGLNTGELFF.

The chain carries TRBV19 and TRBJ2-5; possibly TRBD1 for D (5 bases). With 5 bases removed from V and 5 bases from J, the gap between germline ends came to 15 bases. The CDR3 totals 14 residues. The germline V gene has CDR1 LNHDA and CDR2 SQIVND (reference sequence). The CDR3 DNA follows: TGTGCCAGTAGTCCCAGGGCGGTGGGGGAGACCCAGTACTTC. The encoded protein is CASSPRAVGETQYF.

The rearrangement links TRBV9 to TRBJ2-1; 9 positions match TRBD2. From germline, CDR1 is SGDLS and CDR2 YYNGEE. This CDR3 spans 16 amino acids. Losses at the gene ends were 0 bases for V and 7 bases for J; bases not matched to a gene: 8. The CDR3 is CASSVEGLAGTNEQFF. CDR3 sequence (DNA): TGTGCCAGCAGCGTAGAGGGTCTAGCGGGAACGAATGAGCAGTTCTTC.

The table lists this clone with a few counts. The chain couples TRBV7-6 to TRBJ2-1; TRBD2 aligns across 10 bases. This CDR3 has 17 residues. The V gene's germline CDR1 is SGHVS and CDR2 FNYEAQ. Losses at the gene ends were 5 bases for V and 0 bases for J; bases not matched to a gene: 7. The CDR3 loop is CASSPRTSGSSYNEQFF. The CDR3, as DNA: TGTGCCAGCAGCCCCCGGACTAGCGGAAGCTCCTACAATGAGCAGTTCTTC.

This chain uses TRBV2 with TRBJ1-5; a weak D match, TRBD1 (5 bases). Germline V gene sequence: CDR1 SNHLY, CDR2 FYNNEI. CDR3 length equals 15 residues. With 5 bases removed from V and 4 bases from J, the gap between germline ends came to 15 bases. Here the CDR3 reads CASSPTREGNQPQHF. CDR3 sequence (DNA): TGTGCCAGCAGTCCAACCAGGGAGGGGAATCAGCCCCAGCATTTT. Drawing the rest from reference TRBV2 and TRBJ1-5, the complete variable domain is EPEVTQTPSHQVTQMGQEVILRCVPISNHLYFYWYRQILGQKVEFLVSFYNNEISEKSEIFDDQFSVERPDGSNFTLKIRSTKLEDSAMYFCASSPTREGNQPQHFGDGTRLSIL.

The chain uses TRBV18 and TRBJ2-7, with 7 positions matching TRBD1. The V segment lost 3 bases and the J segment 7 bases; nucleotides outside the gene matches: 3. Germline values: CDR1 KGHSH, CDR2 LQKENI. The CDR3 extends over 12 amino acids. Here the CDR3 DNA reads TGTGCCAGCTCACCGACAGGGAGTGAGCAGTACTTC. Amino acid sequence: CASSPTGSEQYF. The variable domain in full, completed from reference TRBV18 and TRBJ2-7, reads NAGVMQNPRHLVRRRGQEARLRCSPMKGHSHVYWYRQLPEEGLKFMVYLQKENIIDESGMPKERFSAEFPKEGPSILRIQQVVRGDSAAYFCASSPTGSEQYFGPGTRLTVT.

The J gene is TRBJ2-7, the V gene TRBV21-1; TRBD2 was called by the table and not checked on the DNA. TRBV21-1 is given as a pseudogene. The CDR3 is made up of 22 amino acids. DNA of the CDR3: TGTGCCAGCCGGCGCGGCCTAGCGGGGGCCCCCAACGAACATAAAGAAAACTACGAGCAGTACGTC. Its translation is CASRRGLAGAPNEHKENYEQYV.

V usage is TRBV7-9 and J usage is TRBJ1-1; D is unresolved. The V gene's germline CDR1 is SEHNR and CDR2 FQNEAQ (reference sequence). V lost 1 base and J lost 4, with 10 bases in between. CDR3 length: 14 residues. The CDR3 spells CASSLVPEGTEAFF. CDR3 sequence (DNA): TGTGCCAGCAGCTTAGTCCCTGAGGGCACTGAAGCTTTCTTT.

V is TRBV12-3 or TRBV12-4 and J is TRBJ1-4; the D gene is possibly TRBD1 (6 bases). The CDR3 loop spans 13 amino acids. V lost 6 bases, J lost 8 bases, and 13 bases lay in between. The CDR3 sequence is CASSSGGREKLFF. As DNA, the CDR3 is TGTGCCAGCAGCTCGGGGGGGCGAGAAAAACTGTTTTTT.

The V and J genes are TRBV27 and TRBJ1-3, with 7 positions matching TRBD1. Per germline, CDR1 MNHEY and CDR2 SMNVEV (reference sequence). The CDR3 totals 15 residues. V lost 3 bases, J lost 2 bases, and 4 bases stayed unmatched. Here the CDR3 DNA reads TGTGCCAGCAGTTTTCAGGGGGAGGCTGGAAACACCATATATTTT. Translation: CASSFQGEAGNTIYF.

The chain recombines TRBV9 with TRBJ2-5, with 10 bases matching TRBD2. The ends lost 3 bases at V and 5 bases at J; junction bases unmatched: 4. Germline loops: CDR1 SGDLS, CDR2 YYNGEE. The CDR3 contains 14 residues. The chain's CDR3 is CASSESGGEETQYF. Written as DNA, the CDR3 is TGTGCCAGCAGCGAAAGCGGGGGGGAGGAGACCCAGTACTTC.

CDR3 amino acids: CASSLQGQGLTDTQYF. CDR3 DNA: TGTGCCAGCAGCCTGCAGGGACAGGGTTTAACAGATACGCAGTATTTT. V is TRBV3-1 (or the pseudogene TRBV3-2) and J is TRBJ2-3, with 9 positions matching TRBD1. CDR3 length: 16 residues. Losses at the gene ends were 4 bases for V and 3 bases for J; bases not matched to a gene: 8. Looked up from germline, CDR1 is LGHDT and CDR2 is YNNKEL (reference sequence).